Listed below are T cell receptor beta chains from one sample, sequenced in a study of blood T cell repertoires in COVID-19. Here immunoSEQ multiplex PCR was the method, and the copy in TCRdb shows in-frame clones only, minus some. The sample records around 470,000 clones, about 90% being singletons. Sequenced sample: PBMCs or T cells enriched from blood (not recorded which). The receptors were gathered from a man in his late teens or twenties who had recovered from COVID-19. The CDR3 runs from the conserved cysteine through the conserved F or W. D genes are given only for firm matches. The size entry is marked missing in some rows and otherwise reads once, few, many or a size class.

D gene	V gene	clone size	J gene	CDR3 protein	CDR3 DNA
TRBD2	TRBV18	-	TRBJ2-3	CASSSGLAGGTDTQYF	TGTGCCAGCTCATCCGGACTAGCGGGAGGAACAGATACGCAGTATTTT
-	TRBV6-4	few	TRBJ1-2	CASSDRQGYGYTF	TGTGCCAGCAGTGACCGTCAGGGCTATGGCTACACCTTC
-	TRBV12-3/TRBV12-4	once	TRBJ2-7	CASSQTRTYEQYF	TGTGCCAGCAGTCAGACACGTACCTACGAGCAGTACTTC
-	TRBV12-3/TRBV12-4	-	TRBJ1-3	CASSYPQNTIYF	TGTGCCAGCAGCTACCCCCAAAACACCATATATTTT
TRBD1	TRBV19	once	TRBJ1-1	CASSILGGTGAEAFF	TGTGCCAGTAGTATTCTTGGCGGGACAGGGGCTGAAGCTTTCTTT
-	TRBV7-6	-	TRBJ1-5	CASSLRQAQGPQHF	TGTGCCAGCAGCTTAAGACAGGCACAGGGGCCCCAGCATTTT
TRBD1	TRBV7-8	once	TRBJ1-1	CASSLDRLNTEAFF	TGTGCCAGCAGCTTGGACAGGTTAAACACTGAAGCTTTCTTT
-	TRBV5-1	-	TRBJ2-2	CASSVTGTGELFF	TGCGCCAGTAGCGTCACGGGCACCGGGGAGCTGTTTTTT
-	TRBV6-1	-	TRBJ1-5	CASSVMQGTNQPQHF	TGTGCCAGCAGTGTGATGCAGGGTACAAATCAGCCCCAGCATTTT
TRBD1	TRBV11-3	-	TRBJ1-2	CASSLDPTTGGLYGYTF	TGTGCCAGCAGCTTAGACCCGACGACAGGGGGTCTCTATGGCTACACCTTC
-	TRBV6-5	once	TRBJ1-1	CASSPTGLGNTEAFF	TGTGCCAGCAGCCCGACAGGTTTGGGAAACACTGAAGCTTTCTTT
TRBD1	TRBV19	-	TRBJ1-1	CASSNGQGLGEAFF	TGTGCCAGTAGTAACGGACAGGGGCTGGGTGAAGCTTTCTTT
-	TRBV27	-	TRBJ2-2	CASSQGDTNTGELFF	TGTGCCAGCAGTCAGGGTGATACGAACACCGGGGAGCTGTTTTTT
-	TRBV14	-	TRBJ1-1	CASSPPGFRSEAFF	TGTGCCAGCAGCCCACCAGGGTTCCGTTCTGAAGCTTTCTTT
TRBD2	TRBV19	-	TRBJ2-1	CASSTLGTTVPWQFF	TGTGCCAGTAGTACCCTTGGGACTACCGTTCCATGGCAGTTCTTC
-	TRBV2	-	TRBJ2-6	CASSGLEGSGANVLTF	TGTGCCAGCAGCGGGCTAGAGGGCTCTGGGGCCAACGTCCTGACTTTC
TRBD2	TRBV7-9	-	TRBJ2-5	CASSASSGREETQYF	TGTGCCAGCAGCGCCTCCAGCGGGAGGGAAGAGACCCAGTACTTC
-	TRBV3-1/TRBV3-2	-	TRBJ1-2	CASSQDPGEGYTF	TGTGCCAGCAGCCAAGATCCGGGGGAAGGCTACACCTTC
-	TRBV21-1	-	TRBJ2-7	CASSNEYEQYF	TGTGCCAGCAGCAATGAGTACGAGCAGTACTTC
-	TRBV27	-	TRBJ2-2	CASSFEGRDTGELFF	TGTGCCAGCAGTTTTGAGGGCAGAGACACCGGGGAGCTGTTTTTT
-	TRBV30	-	TRBJ1-2	CACTPGNYGYTF	TGTGCCTGTACCCCAGGGAACTATGGCTACACCTTC
-	TRBV3-1/TRBV3-2	-	TRBJ2-1	CASSQVMNEQFF	TGTGCCAGCAGCCAAGTAATGAATGAGCAGTTCTTC
TRBD1	TRBV24-1	-	TRBJ2-1	CATSDYLITGGSLNEQFF	TGTGCCACCAGTGACTACCTCATAACAGGGGGCAGCCTCAATGAGCAGTTCTTC
TRBD1	TRBV7-9	-	TRBJ1-3	CASSFGQGGNTIYF	TGTGCCAGCAGCTTCGGACAGGGGGGAAACACCATATATTTT
TRBD1	TRBV3-1/TRBV3-2	-	TRBJ1-2	CASSQTDRGYGYTF	TGTGCCAGCAGCCAAACAGACAGGGGCTATGGCTACACCTTC
-	TRBV5-1	-	TRBJ1-6	CASSPAKSPSSYNSPLHF	TGCGCCAGCAGCCCGGCGAAGAGCCCTAGCTCCTATAATTCACCCCTCCACTTT
TRBD1	TRBV5-4	-	TRBJ1-3	CASSLDSTGVGNTIYF	TGTGCCAGCAGCTTGGACTCGACAGGGGTAGGAAACACCATATATTTT
-	TRBV12-3/TRBV12-4	-	TRBJ1-5	CASSFLDYQPQHF	TGTGCCAGCAGTTTCCTGGACTATCAGCCCCAGCATTTT
-	TRBV3-1/TRBV3-2	-	TRBJ1-4	CASSQTGKLFF	TGTGCCAGCAGCCAAACGGGGAAACTGTTTTTT
-	TRBV27	once	TRBJ1-5	CASSLLGGAFQPQHF	TGTGCCAGCAGTTTATTGGGGGGGGCTTTTCAGCCCCAGCATTTT
-	TRBV18	-	TRBJ1-3	CASSPPSQSGNTIYF	TGTGCCAGCTCACCACCGTCACAGTCCGGAAACACCATATATTTT
-	TRBV7-9	-	TRBJ2-1	CSPGGIVGNEQFF	TGTTCCCCCGGCGGGATAGTAGGCAATGAGCAGTTCTTC